The 17 T cell receptor beta chains listed next were all sequenced from one sample in a study of cytomegalovirus exposure and HLA in healthy donors. The PCR used 60 Vbeta and 13 Jbeta primers. Assay: immunoSEQ multiplex PCR; the TCRdb copy retains only in-frame clones and omits some. The sample shows approximately 190,000 clones, nearly 80% of them seen only once. Sequenced input: PBMCs. These receptor sequences come from a woman under 40 in good health and CMV-seropositive.

The chain combines TRBV15 with TRBJ2-3; possibly TRBD2 for D (6 bases). This CDR3 contains 15 residues. Between the trimmed V and J ends, which lost 1 base and 2 bases, there was a span of 10 bases. CDR1 and CDR2 (germline): LNHNV, YYDKDF (reference sequence). The CDR3 sequence: CATSRVSGDTDTQYF. The CDR3 DNA reads TGTGCCACCAGCAGAGTGTCGGGGGACACAGATACGCAGTATTTT.

The rearrangement joins TRBV7-8 to TRBJ1-6; 10 positions match TRBD1. Germline assignment: CDR1 SGHVS and CDR2 FQNEAQ. Losses at the gene ends were 4 bases for V and 8 bases for J; bases not matched to a gene: 5. The CDR3 consists of 15 residues. The CDR3 protein is CASSSDRGPYSPLHF. The CDR3 nucleotides read TGTGCCAGCAGCTCCGACAGGGGGCCTTATTCACCCCTCCACTTT.

This clone appeared a few times. The CDR3 loop is CASLGGSFDEQYF. Here the CDR3 DNA reads TGTGCCAGCTTGGGCGGGAGCTTTGACGAGCAGTACTTC. The chain couples TRBV6-5 to TRBJ2-7, with 7 bases aligning to TRBD2. This CDR3 spans 13 amino acids. V shed 8 bases, J shed 5 bases, and the junction held 9 bases outside the gene matches. The germline V gene has CDR1 MNHEY and CDR2 SVGAGI.

V and J are TRBV5-6 and TRBJ2-3; TRBD2 matches at 8 bases. The CDR3 extends over 16 amino acids. The junction had 3 bases not matched to a gene; V was cut back by 0 bases and J by 0 bases. Germline V lookup: CDR1 SGHDT, CDR2 YYEEEE. In nucleotides, the CDR3 is TGTGCCAGCAGCTTGGTAGTAGCGGGGAGCACAGATACGCAGTATTTT. Amino acids: CASSLVVAGSTDTQYF.

CDR3 protein: CASSQSGTSVYNEQFF. The CDR3 coding sequence is TGCGCCAGCAGCCAATCCGGGACTAGCGTGTACAATGAGCAGTTCTTC. V and J are TRBV4-1 and TRBJ2-1; TRBD2 matches 10 bases. The CDR3 runs to 16 residues. V dropped 2 bases and J dropped 4; count of bases not matched to a gene: 5. In germline, CDR1 is MGHRA, CDR2 YSYEKL.

V usage is TRBV6-5 and J usage is TRBJ1-2, with 7 nucleotides matching TRBD1. The CDR3 has 14 amino acids. With 5 bases clipped from V and 6 bases from J, the junction kept 9 bases outside the gene matches. CDR1 and CDR2 from the germline V gene are MNHEY and SVGAGI. CDR3 coding DNA: TGTGCCAGCAGTGGCGCAGGGGGAATTAATGGCTACACCTTC. This codes for CASSGAGGINGYTF.

This rearrangement joins TRBV13 to TRBJ2-2; D call uncertain. Germline V CDR1 and CDR2: PRHDT, FYEKMQ (reference sequence). V lost 2 bases, J lost 4 bases, and 11 bases lay in between. The CDR3 is made up of 15 amino acids. CDR3 bases: TGTGCCAGCAGCTTAATGTTGTACAGCACCGGGGAGCTGTTTTTT. This sequence encodes CASSLMLYSTGELFF.

The chain has TRBV4-1 and TRBJ2-1; D remains ambiguous. The CDR3 covers 11 residues. CDR1 is MGHRA, CDR2 YSYEKL, per germline. V lost 8 bases, J lost 3 bases, and 5 bases lay in between. This chain's CDR3 is CASGIYNEQFF. CDR3 in DNA: TGCGCCAGCGGCATCTACAATGAGCAGTTCTTC.

This chain links TRBV19 with TRBJ2-3, with D unresolved. CDR1 LNHDA and CDR2 SQIVND come from the germline V gene (reference sequence). This CDR3 spans 17 amino acids. Trimming removed 0 bases at V and 1 base at J, with 14 bases between. CDR3: CASSIDRLTPGTDTQYF. The CDR3 bases are TGTGCCAGTAGTATAGATCGGCTGACTCCAGGCACAGATACGCAGTATTTT. Combining the CDR3 with reference TRBV19 and TRBJ2-3 gives the whole variable domain DGGITQSPKYLFRKEGQNVTLSCEQNLNHDAMYWYRQDPGQGLRLIYYSQIVNDFQKGDIAEGYSVSREKKESFPLTVTSAQKNPTAFYLCASSIDRLTPGTDTQYFGPGTRLTVL.

This clone was recorded a few times. The sample holds other DNA sequences that translate to the same CDR3. The rearrangement links TRBV5-1 to TRBJ2-1; D is undetermined. The CDR3 consists of 14 residues. V dropped 0 bases and J dropped 0 bases, with 4 bases sitting between them. Germline CDR1 and CDR2: SGHRS and YFSETQ. This CDR3 reads CASSLGSSYNEQFF. DNA for the CDR3: TGCGCCAGCAGCTTGGGTAGCTCCTACAATGAGCAGTTCTTC.

J is TRBJ2-7 and V is TRBV7-2, with a tentative D call TRBD2 (7 bases). V dropped 5 bases and J dropped 6 bases, with 17 bases sitting between them. CDR3 length: 14 residues. Germline CDR1 reads SGHTA; CDR2 reads FQGNSA. The CDR3 loop reads CASSPDGGLGEQYF. CDR3 DNA: TGTGCCAGCAGCCCAGACGGGGGGCTCGGCGAGCAGTACTTC.

This chain links TRBV14 with TRBJ2-1, with 12 bases matching TRBD2. V lost 8 bases, J lost 9 bases, and 5 bases stayed unmatched. This CDR3 comprises 13 residues. From germline, CDR1 is SGHDN and CDR2 FVKESK. CDR3 sequence: CASGLAGPGEQFF. The CDR3 coding sequence is TGTGCCAGCGGACTAGCGGGACCCGGTGAGCAGTTCTTC.

The rearrangement joins TRBV5-1 to TRBJ2-1; 12 bases are a match to TRBD2. V was clipped by 4 bases and J by 4 bases; unmatched bases: 6. Germline lookup yields CDR1 SGHRS and CDR2 YFSETQ. The CDR3 length is 16 residues. CDR3 in amino acids: CASSTGLAGLYNEQFF. The CDR3 DNA follows: TGCGCCAGCAGCACCGGACTAGCGGGGCTATACAATGAGCAGTTCTTC. Filled out from reference TRBV5-1 and TRBJ2-1, the complete variable domain reads KAGVTQTPRYLIKTRGQQVTLSCSPISGHRSVSWYQQTPGQGLQFLFEYFSETQRNKGNFPGRFSGRQFSNSRSEMNVSTLELGDSALYLCASSTGLAGLYNEQFFGPGTRLTVL.

V is TRBV9 and J is TRBJ2-5, with 9 bases identical to TRBD1. Germline V gene data show CDR1 as SGDLS and CDR2 as YYNGEE. The CDR3 is made up of 15 amino acids. V was clipped by 3 bases and J by 7 bases; unmatched bases: 10. CDR3 nucleotide sequence: TGTGCCAGCAGCGCCCGGGACAGGGTGGAAGGGACCCAGTACTTC. Its protein is CASSARDRVEGTQYF.

This rearrangement joins TRBV28 to TRBJ1-4, with unresolved D. Germline-derived CDR1 and CDR2 are MDHEN and SYDVKM. The V end lost 2 bases, the J end lost 4 bases, and 11 bases lay between the germline ends. CDR3 size: 15 residues. The CDR3 nucleotides are TGTGCCAGCAGTTTACTCCGTCCTAATAATGAAAAACTGTTTTTT. Its translation: CASSLLRPNNEKLFF.

The V call is TRBV5-1, the J call TRBJ1-3; D unclear. Per germline, CDR1 SGHRS and CDR2 YFSETQ. This CDR3 has 14 amino acids. V was trimmed by 1 base and J by 2 bases, leaving 7 bases between them. CDR3 sequence (DNA): TGCGCCAGCAGCTTGATGTCTACTGGAAACACCATATATTTT. It codes for CASSLMSTGNTIYF.

The rearrangement joins TRBV6-5 to TRBJ2-1, with a weak D call TRBD2 (6 bases). Deletions cut 4 bases from V and 3 bases from J, with 7 bases between. Germline assignment: CDR1 MNHEY and CDR2 SVGAGI. The CDR3 has 13 amino acids. CDR3 loop: CASSSGLYNEQFF. As DNA, the CDR3 is TGTGCCAGCAGTTCGGGACTCTACAATGAGCAGTTCTTC.